What follows are 20 T cell receptor beta chains derived from one specimen sequenced in a study of shared clonotypes between healthy human individuals. TCRdb's table, derived via immunoSEQ multiplex PCR, lists solely in-frame clones and lacks some. The sample contains around 2,000,000 clones, approximately 94% of which appear only once. CD45RO-negative cells were positively selected for CCR7, leaving out terminally differentiated effector memory CD45RA+ cells. Sequenced: naive CD8+ T cells sorted from blood. Receptor source: a man aged 18 to 30 in good health.

In this sample, this clone turned up once. The chain couples TRBV7-8 to TRBJ1-4; TRBD1 aligns across 8 bases. CDR1 and CDR2 from the germline V gene are SGHVS and FQNEAQ. The CDR3 totals 16 residues. The V gene end was trimmed by 5 bases and the J gene end by 11 bases; junction bases not matched to a gene: 16. CDR3 coding DNA: TGTGCCAGCAGCGAACTGACAGGGGACCTATTAAGGAAACTGTTTTTT. Protein product: CASSELTGDLLRKLFF.

Turning to this clone: The sample carries other DNA sequences with the same CDR3. V and J are TRBV7-6 and TRBJ2-7, with D maybe TRBD2 (5 bases). Trimming shortened V by 0 bases and J by 3 bases, and 9 bases separated the two germline ends. CDR1 and CDR2 (germline): SGHVS, FNYEAQ. This CDR3 is built from 14 residues. The CDR3 DNA follows: TGTGCCAGCAGCTTAGCCGGGGTTGGCTACGAGCAGTACTTC. It translates to CASSLAGVGYEQYF.

The chain employs TRBV19 and TRBJ2-7; unclear D gene. The germline V gene encodes CDR1 LNHDA and CDR2 SQIVND (reference sequence). The V end lost 0 bases, the J end lost 0 bases, and 9 bases lay between the germline ends. The CDR3 spans 15 residues. The CDR3 DNA reads as TGTGCCAGTAGTATAGATGTTGGCAGCTCCTACGAGCAGTACTTC. Residues: CASSIDVGSSYEQYF.

V usage is TRBV9 and J usage is TRBJ2-5, with D unclear. Per germline, CDR1 SGDLS and CDR2 YYNGEE. V was cut by 4 bases and J by 5 bases, with 12 bases left in between. The CDR3 loop spans 13 amino acids. The CDR3 here is CASSSPRTETQYF. CDR3 bases: TGTGCCAGCAGCTCCCCGCGAACGGAGACCCAGTACTTC. The full variable domain, with the rest looked up from reference TRBV9 and TRBJ2-5, is DSGVTQTPKHLITATGQRVTLRCSPRSGDLSVYWYQQSLDQGLQFLIQYYNGEERAKGNILERFSAQQFPDLHSELNLSSLELGDSALYFCASSSPRTETQYFGPGTRLLVL.

The J gene is TRBJ2-7, the V gene TRBV2; D is possibly TRBD1 or TRBD2 (5 bases each). Germline CDR1 reads SNHLY; CDR2 reads FYNNEI. Between the trimmed V and J ends, which lost 6 bases and 0 bases, there was a span of 18 bases. The CDR3 is made up of 16 amino acids. The CDR3 nucleotides read TGTGCCAGCAGATACCCTGAGGGGACGAGCTCCTACGAGCAGTACTTC. It encodes CASRYPEGTSSYEQYF. The variable domain in full, completed from reference TRBV2 and TRBJ2-7, reads EPEVTQTPSHQVTQMGQEVILRCVPISNHLYFYWYRQILGQKVEFLVSFYNNEISEKSEIFDDQFSVERPDGSNFTLKIRSTKLEDSAMYFCASRYPEGTSSYEQYFGPGTRLTVT.

This clone appeared once. V and J are TRBV5-4 and TRBJ1-6; 7 bases fit TRBD1. Germline assignment: CDR1 SGHNT and CDR2 YYREEE (reference sequence). Losses at the gene ends were 0 bases for V and 6 bases for J; bases not matched to a gene: 3. The CDR3 loop spans 15 amino acids. In nucleotides, the CDR3 is TGTGCCAGCAGCTTGGGACAGGGATTTAATTCACCCCTCCACTTT. It codes for CASSLGQGFNSPLHF.

V gene TRBV5-8 combines with J gene TRBJ2-6; 7 nucleotides agree with TRBD2. V was clipped by 0 bases and J by 2 bases; unmatched bases: 11. CDR1 and CDR2 from the germline V gene are SGHTS and YDEGEE. The CDR3 has 19 amino acids. CDR3 residues: CASSLAAGVSEAGANVLTF. The CDR3 coding sequence is TGTGCCAGCAGCTTGGCCGCGGGGGTTAGCGAAGCTGGGGCCAACGTCCTGACTTTC.

The chain uses TRBV5-6 and TRBJ2-1; perhaps TRBD2 as D (6 bases). From germline, CDR1 is SGHDT and CDR2 YYEEEE. This CDR3 is built from 17 residues. V lost 1 base and J 0 bases, leaving 14 bases between the germline ends. Here the CDR3 reads CASSLRAGPNSYNEQFF. CDR3 nucleotides: TGTGCCAGCAGCTTGCGGGCGGGGCCCAACTCCTACAATGAGCAGTTCTTC.

The chain links TRBV2 to TRBJ2-2, with D hard to call. Germline CDR1 and CDR2: SNHLY and FYNNEI. V dropped 10 bases and J dropped 2 bases, with 8 bases sitting between them. CDR3 length: 12 residues. As DNA, the CDR3 is TGTGCCACGGTGCGCAACACCGGGGAGCTGTTTTTT. Its translation: CATVRNTGELFF. Combining the CDR3 with reference TRBV2 and TRBJ2-2 gives the whole variable domain EPEVTQTPSHQVTQMGQEVILRCVPISNHLYFYWYRQILGQKVEFLVSFYNNEISEKSEIFDDQFSVERPDGSNFTLKIRSTKLEDSAMYFCATVRNTGELFFGEGSRLTVL.

A note on this clone: The sample carries other DNA sequences with the same CDR3. The V call is TRBV9, the J call TRBJ2-7; no clear D. The CDR3 runs 15 residues. V was trimmed by 0 bases and J by 0 bases, leaving 10 bases between them. CDR1 is SGDLS, CDR2 YYNGEE, per germline. CDR3 DNA sequence: TGTGCCAGCAGCGTAGCCTCCGGGCCCTCCTACGAGCAGTACTTC. Protein sequence: CASSVASGPSYEQYF.

V and J are TRBV6-6 and TRBJ2-7; D not resolved. Germline assignment: CDR1 MNHNY and CDR2 SVGAGI (reference sequence). This CDR3 spans 12 amino acids. V lost 5 bases, J lost 2 bases, and 7 bases lay in between. The CDR3 sequence: CASSEAAYEQYF. The CDR3 DNA is TGTGCCAGCAGTGAGGCAGCCTACGAGCAGTACTTC.

This chain joins TRBV13 and TRBJ2-5; D is unclear. Trimming took 2 bases from V and 7 from J, leaving 5 bases between them. CDR1 and CDR2 (germline): PRHDT, FYEKMQ (reference sequence). The CDR3 length is 11 residues. The CDR3 loop reads CASSLSGTQYF. CDR3 DNA: TGTGCCAGCAGCTTATCCGGGACCCAGTACTTC.

The chain recombines TRBV27 with TRBJ2-3, with D perhaps TRBD2 (5 bases). The germline V gene encodes CDR1 MNHEY and CDR2 SMNVEV (reference sequence). V was pared by 5 bases and J by 4 bases, with 22 bases between. CDR3 length: 17 amino acids. CDR3 bases: TGTGCCAGCAGTCCTGCTCCCCTGAGGGCTTTGGCAGATACGCAGTATTTT. Its translation is CASSPAPLRALADTQYF.

The chain joins TRBV10-3 to TRBJ2-5, with 10 bases matching TRBD2. Germline values: CDR1 ENHRY, CDR2 SYGVKD. The trim removed 3 bases at V and 4 bases at J, leaving 5 bases unmatched. This CDR3 has 15 amino acids. The CDR3 is CAISDLAGGGETQYF. The CDR3 nucleotides are TGTGCCATCAGTGATTTAGCGGGAGGCGGAGAGACCCAGTACTTC.

The chain couples TRBV7-8 to TRBJ2-7; D uncertain. Germline CDR1 reads SGHVS; CDR2 reads FQNEAQ. CDR3 length: 16 residues. The germline V and J ends were trimmed by 7 bases and 4 bases, with 23 bases remaining between them. The CDR3 DNA sequence: TGTGCCAGCACCTCAAGACCAGGACCGAGAACTTACGAGCAGTACTTC. It translates to CASTSRPGPRTYEQYF.

For this clone: A much larger clone sits a single nucleotide away, making a read error possible. V and J are TRBV9 and TRBJ2-7; D gene uncertain. V gave up 1 base and J gave up 2 bases, with 1 base separating them. The germline CDR1 and CDR2 sequences are SGDLS and YYNGEE. The length of the CDR3 is 11 residues. The CDR3 DNA reads as TGTGCCAGCAGCGTAACCTACGAGCAGTACTTC. This gives the protein CASSVTYEQYF.

This clone has a single count. The chain combines TRBV7-2 with TRBJ2-7; D gene unclear. The CDR3 spans 14 residues. Germline CDR1 is SGHTA and CDR2 is FQGNSA. V gave up 3 bases and J gave up 2 bases, with 11 bases separating them. DNA for the CDR3: TGTGCCAGCAGCTTTAGCACCCTAACCTACGAGCAGTACTTC. Protein product: CASSFSTLTYEQYF.

This chain connects TRBV28 to TRBJ2-5; D unresolved. This CDR3 comprises 14 residues. Per germline, CDR1 MDHEN and CDR2 SYDVKM. V was cut by 6 bases and J by 7 bases, with 18 bases left in between. The CDR3 DNA is TGTGCCAGCAGCCCACTTGTCGCACTTGGGACCCAGTACTTC. This translates into CASSPLVALGTQYF. Full variable domain (outside the CDR3, taken from reference TRBV28 and TRBJ2-5): DVKVTQSSRYLVKRTGEKVFLECVQDMDHENMFWYRQDPGLGLRLIYFSYDVKMKEKGDIPEGYSVSREKKERFSLILESASTNQTSMYLCASSPLVALGTQYFGPGTRLLVL.

The chain carries TRBV4-1 and TRBJ2-5; tentatively, D is TRBD2 (6 bases). Trimming removed 0 bases at V and 9 bases at J, with 26 bases between. The germline V gene encodes CDR1 MGHRA and CDR2 YSYEKL. The CDR3 is made up of 18 amino acids. CDR3 in DNA: TGCGCCAGCAGCCAAGAAGAGGTATGGGGGGACTCATATGTGTCCCAGTACTTC. Protein sequence: CASSQEEVWGDSYVSQYF.

The chain has TRBV10-3 and TRBJ2-1, with D possibly matching TRBD2 (6 bases). Trimming stripped 2 bases from V and 13 bases from J, with 12 bases between. The CDR3 totals 12 residues. Looked up from germline, CDR1 is ENHRY and CDR2 is SYGVKD. In DNA, the CDR3 is TGTGCCATCAGTGAGCTTGGGACTCCCCAGTTCTTC. The encoded protein is CAISELGTPQFF.